The 7 T cell receptor beta chains below come from one sample, sequenced in a study of cytomegalovirus exposure and HLA in healthy donors listed by TCRdb under 2017. The receptor library was made with the immunoSEQ multiplex PCR assay. Here the immuneACCESS table is served through TCRdb, limited to in-frame sequences with V and J called. Missing clones are a known gap in these copies; in checked studies unresolved V genes cover under half, and the rest lacks a known reason. The sample includes approximately 150,000 clones, with approximately 90% observed a single time. The ten biggest clones cover 3.5% to 5% of the sample. The specimen was PBMCs. The receptors here all came from a man younger than 30 in good health and CMV-seropositive.

The rearrangement links TRBV7-9 to TRBJ2-1, with a possible D match to TRBD2 (6 bases). Germline CDR1 reads SEHNR; CDR2 reads FQNEAQ (reference sequence). Trimming took off 0 bases at V and 15 bases at J, with 9 bases between the two ends. The CDR3 is made up of 11 amino acids. The CDR3: CASSLAGGAFF. The CDR3 DNA is TGTGCCAGCAGCTTAGCCGGGGGTGCGTTCTTC.

V usage is TRBV6-4 and J usage is TRBJ2-3; D not certain. Germline CDR1 is MRHNA and CDR2 is SNTAGT. This CDR3 is built from 13 residues. V shed 0 bases and J shed 2 bases, with 3 bases lying between them. The CDR3 is CASSDSATDTQYF. DNA for the CDR3: TGTGCCAGCAGTGACTCGGCCACAGATACGCAGTATTTT.

V and J are TRBV6-6 and TRBJ2-7; no firm D call. CDR1 MNHNY and CDR2 SVGAGI come from the germline V gene (reference sequence). The V and J ends lost 8 bases and 2 bases respectively, with 10 bases between them. There are 12 residues in the CDR3. The CDR3 DNA sequence: TGTGCCAGCGCGGATCCGACCTACGAGCAGTACTTC. Protein product: CASADPTYEQYF.

This sequence joins TRBV9 and TRBJ2-7, with TRBD2 matching over 8 bases. V lost 0 bases and J lost 0; bases outside the gene matches: 2. CDR1 and CDR2 (germline): SGDLS, YYNGEE. This CDR3 region has 15 residues. The CDR3, as DNA: TGTGCCAGCAGCGTAGGAAGCGGGAGCTCCTACGAGCAGTACTTC. This gives the protein CASSVGSGSSYEQYF.

The chain is built from TRBV28 and TRBJ2-7; 7 nucleotides agree with TRBD2. CDR1 and CDR2 from the germline V gene are MDHEN and SYDVKM. The trim removed 6 bases at V and 5 bases at J, leaving 10 bases unmatched. This CDR3 has 14 residues. DNA for the CDR3: TGTGCCAGCAGACCCGGACTAGGTCAGGACGAGCAGTACTTC. It translates to CASRPGLGQDEQYF. The whole variable domain, remainder taken from reference TRBV28 and TRBJ2-7, is DVKVTQSSRYLVKRTGEKVFLECVQDMDHENMFWYRQDPGLGLRLIYFSYDVKMKEKGDIPEGYSVSREKKERFSLILESASTNQTSMYLCASRPGLGQDEQYFGPGTRLTVT.

On this clone itself: The same CDR3 can be traced to other DNA sequences in this sample. DNA of the CDR3: TGTGCCAGCAGCTTACACTACGAGCAGTACTTC. Amino acids: CASSLHYEQYF. The V and J genes are TRBV5-6 and TRBJ2-7; D remains ambiguous. Germline CDR1 reads SGHDT; CDR2 reads YYEEEE. Trimming left V 2 bases short and J 3 bases short, with 3 bases between. The CDR3 loop spans 11 amino acids.

V and J are TRBV5-1 and TRBJ1-6; D is unclear. This CDR3 spans 15 amino acids. Germline CDR1 SGHRS, CDR2 YFSETQ. With 3 bases removed from V and 6 bases from J, the gap between germline ends came to 13 bases. CDR3 nucleotides: TGCGCCAGCAGCTCCGGGTTTTCAGCTAATTCACCCCTCCACTTT. This translates into CASSSGFSANSPLHF.